A single sample is the source of the 17 T cell receptor beta chains below, sequenced in a study of blood T cell repertoires in COVID-19 (dated by TCRdb to about 2020). Library preparation used the immunoSEQ multiplex PCR assay. TCRdb mirrors the immuneACCESS table, restricted to in-frame sequences. Some clones are absent from its copies; in checked studies, under half trace to an unresolved V gene, and the reason for the others is unknown. The sample profile shows hundreds of thousands of clones; 80% to 90% of them were found once. The leading ten clones occupy around 1% of the sample. The sample comprised PBMCs or T cells enriched from blood (not recorded which). The receptors come from a man between 18 and 35 years old who had recovered from COVID-19.

The V gene is TRBV19, the J gene TRBJ1-1; a possible D gene is TRBD1 (5 bases). Trimming took off 1 base at V and 0 bases at J, with 9 bases between the two ends. Germline loops: CDR1 LNHDA, CDR2 SQIVND (reference sequence). The CDR3 extends over 15 amino acids. DNA for the CDR3: TGTGCCAGTAGTATAGTGGGGCAGCTGAACACTGAAGCTTTCTTT. Translating gives CASSIVGQLNTEAFF.

The chain links TRBV4-1 to TRBJ2-3; 7 bases map to TRBD2. This CDR3 region has 16 residues. Trimming cost V 3 bases and J 4 bases; bases outside gene matches: 10. Germline V gene sequence: CDR1 MGHRA, CDR2 YSYEKL. The CDR3 reads CASSHVMRGRSDTQYF. In DNA form, the CDR3 reads TGCGCCAGCAGCCACGTTATGCGGGGGAGGTCAGATACGCAGTATTTT.

This clone was picked up a small number of times. The rearrangement links TRBV3-1 (or the pseudogene TRBV3-2) to TRBJ1-6; 7 bases are shared with TRBD1. The V and J ends lost 3 bases and 7 bases, in that order; junction bases with no gene match: 3. The CDR3 extends over 14 amino acids. From germline, CDR1 is LGHDT and CDR2 YNNKEL (reference sequence). CDR3 region: CASSQGQSNSPLHF. The CDR3 nucleotides are TGTGCCAGCAGCCAGGGACAGTCAAATTCACCCCTCCACTTT.

The CDR3 nucleotides are TGCGCCAGCCACGACAGGGGGAATGGCTACACCTTC. Translating it yields CASHDRGNGYTF. V gene TRBV5-1 combines with J gene TRBJ1-2; 9 bases map to TRBD1. There are 12 residues in the CDR3. The V segment lost 7 bases and the J segment 6 bases; nucleotides outside the gene matches: 4. Germline values: CDR1 SGHRS, CDR2 YFSETQ.

This clone occurred once. The chain employs TRBV25-1 and TRBJ2-2, with a weak D call TRBD1 (5 bases). The CDR3 sequence is 13 residues long. Germline values: CDR1 MGHDK, CDR2 SYGVNS. The V gene lost 7 bases and the J gene lost 2 bases, with 8 bases spanning the gap. The CDR3, as DNA: TGTGCCAGCACCAGGGTTAACACCGGGGAGCTGTTTTTT. It codes for CASTRVNTGELFF.

The V gene is TRBV7-8, the J gene TRBJ2-1, with 8 bases aligning to TRBD1. This CDR3 has 14 residues. Germline loops: CDR1 SGHVS, CDR2 FQNEAQ. Trimming cost V 3 bases and J 4 bases; bases outside gene matches: 2. Here the CDR3 DNA reads TGTGCCAGCAGCTTCAGGGGGCGATACAATGAGCAGTTCTTC. It translates to CASSFRGRYNEQFF.

The rearrangement links TRBV27 to TRBJ2-7; 9 positions match TRBD1. Germline loops: CDR1 MNHEY, CDR2 SMNVEV (reference sequence). The CDR3 length is 12 residues. Trimming cost V 10 bases and J 2 bases; bases outside gene matches: 3. CDR3 amino acids: CATRQGAYEQYF. CDR3 DNA sequence: TGTGCCACCCGACAGGGGGCCTACGAGCAGTACTTC.

The genes are TRBV27 and TRBJ1-1; 7 nucleotides agree with TRBD1. The germline CDR1 and CDR2 sequences are MNHEY and SMNVEV (reference sequence). The junction had 8 bases not matched to a gene; V was cut back by 7 bases and J by 6 bases. The CDR3 runs to 13 residues. CDR3: CASNRRDSPEAFF. In DNA form, the CDR3 reads TGTGCCAGCAACCGAAGGGACAGCCCTGAAGCTTTCTTT.

The chain carries TRBV9 and TRBJ1-2, with 8 bases aligning to TRBD1. The V and J ends lost 4 bases and 1 base, in that order; junction bases with no gene match: 9. This CDR3 contains 16 residues. Germline assignment: CDR1 SGDLS and CDR2 YYNGEE. CDR3 DNA: TGTGCCAGCAGCTTCTCAGGGGGCTCGGGTAACTATGGCTACACCTTC. Translating it yields CASSFSGGSGNYGYTF.

The chain has TRBV30 and TRBJ2-2, with 8 bases identical to TRBD1. The CDR3 covers 14 residues. Germline CDR1 is GTSNPN and CDR2 is SVGIG (reference sequence). Trimming at V came to 8 bases and at J to 6 bases, leaving 11 bases not matched to a gene. This CDR3 is CAELKDRVAGELFF. The CDR3 DNA reads as TGTGCCGAGTTGAAGGACAGGGTAGCCGGGGAGCTGTTTTTT.

The CDR3 DNA follows: TGTGCCAGCAGCACCCGGACTAGCGGTTACACAGATACGCAGTATTTT. This encodes CASSTRTSGYTDTQYF. The chain recombines TRBV3-1 (or the pseudogene TRBV3-2) with TRBJ2-3; TRBD2 agrees at 10 bases. The germline V gene encodes CDR1 LGHDT and CDR2 YNNKEL (reference sequence). This CDR3 has 16 amino acids. V dropped 5 bases and J dropped 2; count of bases not matched to a gene: 7.

This chain uses TRBV7-2 with TRBJ2-1, with TRBD1 matching 7 bases. CDR3 size: 14 residues. Trimming at V came to 1 base and at J to 10 bases, leaving 7 bases not matched to a gene. In germline, CDR1 is SGHTA, CDR2 FQGNSA. Here the CDR3 reads CASSLGNDRDEQFF. The CDR3 DNA reads TGTGCCAGCAGCTTAGGGAACGACAGGGACGAGCAGTTCTTC.

The rearrangement uses TRBV9 and TRBJ2-7; 10 nucleotides agree with TRBD2. CDR1 and CDR2 (germline): SGDLS, YYNGEE. J lost 4 bases, V lost 3 bases, and 4 bases had no gene match. This CDR3 is 14 amino acids long. CDR3 sequence: CASSGSTSGYEQYF. The CDR3 DNA is TGTGCCAGCAGCGGATCGACTAGCGGGTACGAGCAGTACTTC.

This clone was seen just once. The V call is TRBV4-3, the J call TRBJ1-5, with a possible D match to TRBD1 (5 bases). The CDR3 length is 15 residues. The germline V gene encodes CDR1 LGHNA and CDR2 YSLEER. Trimming cost V 0 bases and J 7 bases, with 13 bases left between them. The CDR3 reads CASSQDLQGRQPQHF. The CDR3 DNA is TGCGCCAGCAGCCAAGATTTGCAGGGAAGACAGCCCCAGCATTTT.

This chain links TRBV19 with TRBJ2-7; D might be TRBD1 (6 bases). Germline V gene data show CDR1 as LNHDA and CDR2 as SQIVND (reference sequence). With 8 bases removed from V and 6 bases from J, the gap between germline ends came to 14 bases. CDR3 length: 12 amino acids. CDR3 DNA sequence: TGTGCCAGTGCTCAGGGGATGGGCGAGCAGTACTTC. It codes for CASAQGMGEQYF.

The rearrangement joins TRBV14 to TRBJ2-1; a possible D gene is TRBD2 (5 bases). CDR1 and CDR2 (germline): SGHDN, FVKESK. Trimming cost V 4 bases and J 9 bases, with 16 bases left between them. The CDR3 consists of 14 residues. CDR3: CASSLQGQGSEQFF. The CDR3 coding sequence is TGTGCCAGCAGCCTCCAAGGCCAAGGGAGTGAGCAGTTCTTC.

This clone was found once. The chain combines TRBV27 with TRBJ2-7, with 8 bases fitting TRBD2. Germline lookup yields CDR1 MNHEY and CDR2 SMNVEV (reference sequence). The CDR3 consists of 15 residues. Germline trimming cut 11 bases from V and 2 bases from J; bases unmatched to any gene: 14. CDR3 nucleotide sequence: TGTGCCGGATCCTCGGGAGGGGCCTACCCCTACGAGCAGTACTTC. It encodes CAGSSGGAYPYEQYF.